This is a list of T cell receptor beta chains from one sample in a study of blood T cell repertoires in COVID-19. TCRdb's copy holds only in-frame clones and misses some; the assay was immunoSEQ multiplex PCR. The table lists about 96,000 clones, approximately 90% of them singletons. Material for sequencing was peripheral blood. The origin of the receptors is a human donor with COVID-19, enrolled during active disease. The donor label of this sample is uncertain. CDR3s include the opening cysteine and the closing phenylalanine or tryptophan.

cdr3_length j_call v_call cdr3_aa
17 TRBJ2-1 TRBV4-1 CASSQEVTGDGGNEQFF
14 TRBJ1-2 TRBV15 CATSRDHAGDGYTF
15 TRBJ1-3 TRBV3-1/TRBV3-2 CASSRVGGDGNTIYF
12 TRBJ1-2 TRBV24-1 CATSTGGSGYTF
17 TRBJ2-1 TRBV27 CASSLSIASGGYNEQFF
16 TRBJ1-1 TRBV2 CASSDLGGSRNTEAFF
14 TRBJ1-1 TRBV6-5 CASRDRGARYEAFF
11 TRBJ2-1 TRBV20-1 CSAREDRDQFF
13 TRBJ1-2 TRBV29-1 CSVVDRGNYGYTF
17 TRBJ1-3 TRBV5-1 CASSVPWRATSGNTIYF